This T cell receptor (beta chain) was sequenced in a study of sequential checkpoint blockade in melanoma. Produced via immunoSEQ multiplex PCR; TCRdb's table is partial and in-frame only. Here the sample spans about 30,000 clones, 70% to 80% being singletons. Trimming pared 5 bases from V and 1 base from J, leaving 15 bases between. CDR1 and CDR2 (germline): MNHNS, SASEGT. CDR3 size: 15 residues. Treatment in this sample: randomized to nivolumab then ipilimumab (arm A) or the reverse (arm B). Source: CD8+ T cells sorted from blood (inferred from file names), taken from a patient given nivolumab and ipilimumab in sequence. The gene calls are TRBV6-1 and TRBJ2-7; TRBD2 might be the D (6 bases). This TCR was recovered from a human donor with melanoma. The CDR3 loop is CASSIDSRESYEQYF. For the CDR3, the DNA is TGTGCCAGCAGTATAGACAGCCGGGAGTCCTACGAGCAGTACTTC.